This T cell receptor beta chain was captured in a study of technical replicates of blood from several donors. Assay used: immunoSEQ multiplex PCR; TCRdb lists only in-frame clones, some missing. This sample has tens of thousands of clones, with 98% found just once. In germline, CDR1 is LNHDA, CDR2 SQIVND (reference sequence). The ends lost 5 bases at V and 5 bases at J; junction bases unmatched: 2. The CDR3 sequence is 13 residues long. The sample taken for sequencing was T cells isolated from PBMCs. The chain employs TRBV19 and TRBJ2-5; 10 nucleotides align to TRBD1. The receptor's source is a human donor in good health. CDR3 nucleotide sequence: TGTGCCAGTAGTGGGACAGGGGCGGAGACCCAGTACTTC. This encodes CASSGTGAETQYF.